These T cell receptor beta chains were read from a single sample in a study of T cell responses to AZD1222 COVID-19 vaccine. Repertoires were generated with immunoSEQ multiplex PCR, while TCRdb's copy carries only in-frame clones and drops some. This table has just under 150,000 clones, about 86% appearing once. The input for sequencing was peripheral blood, taken 28 days after the second AZD1222 dose. These TCRs come from an adult who received the AZD1222 COVID-19 vaccine. Both conserved end residues are part of each CDR3. D genes are given only for firm matches. Expanded clones are given a class, and other clones once, few, many or no size at all.

CDR3: CASSDVLGGLGTGELFF
DNA: TGTGCCAGCAGTGATGTTCTGGGGGGGCTTGGGACCGGGGAGCTGTTTTTT
J: TRBJ2-2
D: NA
V: TRBV6-1
size: NA

CDR3: CASSREDNEQFF
DNA: TGCGCCAGCTCGCGGGAGGACAATGAGCAGTTCTTC
J: TRBJ2-1
D: TRBD2
V: TRBV5-1
size: NA

CDR3: CASSPLRSNEQFF
DNA: TGTGCCAGCAGCCCCTTGCGGTCAAATGAGCAGTTCTTC
J: TRBJ2-1
D: NA
V: TRBV7-9
size: NA

CDR3: CASSETRGDQPQHF
DNA: TGTGCCAGCAGTGAAACCAGGGGCGACCAGCCCCAGCATTTT
J: TRBJ1-5
D: NA
V: TRBV6-1
size: NA

CDR3: CASRGTSGNNEQFF
DNA: TGTGCCAGCAGAGGGACTAGCGGAAACAATGAGCAGTTCTTC
J: TRBJ2-1
D: TRBD2
V: TRBV6-5
size: NA

CDR3: CASSQWTGNSPLHF
DNA: TGTGCCAGCAGCCAATGGACGGGGAATTCACCCCTCCACTTT
J: TRBJ1-6
D: NA
V: TRBV16
size: NA

CDR3: CASSLETGKGYTF
DNA: TGTGCCAGCAGCTTAGAGACAGGGAAGGGCTACACCTTC
J: TRBJ1-2
D: TRBD1
V: TRBV11-3
size: NA

CDR3: CASSRGLAGGRYNEQFF
DNA: TGTGCCAGCTCACGAGGACTAGCGGGGGGGAGGTACAATGAGCAGTTCTTC
J: TRBJ2-1
D: TRBD2
V: TRBV18
size: NA

CDR3: CASNHRAGTRHEPQHF
DNA: TGTGCCAGCAACCACAGGGCGGGGACACGGCATGAGCCCCAGCATTTT
J: TRBJ1-5
D: NA
V: TRBV28
size: few

CDR3: CASSLGQGAPPLHF
DNA: TGCGCCAGCAGCTTGGGACAGGGAGCGCCACCCCTCCACTTT
J: TRBJ1-6
D: TRBD1
V: TRBV5-1
size: NA

CDR3: CASSPPEGRSYEQYF
DNA: TGTGCCAGCAGTCCCCCCGAGGGACGGTCCTACGAGCAGTACTTC
J: TRBJ2-7
D: NA
V: TRBV25-1
size: NA

CDR3: CAWSVLGRDHGYTF
DNA: TGTGCCTGGAGTGTACTGGGCAGGGACCATGGCTACACCTTC
J: TRBJ1-2
D: NA
V: TRBV30
size: NA

CDR3: CASSLGGTGAGTEAFF
DNA: TGTGCCAGCAGCTTAGGGGGGACAGGGGCGGGGACTGAAGCTTTCTTT
J: TRBJ1-1
D: TRBD1
V: TRBV7-8
size: NA

CDR3: CASSEFGWPEDEQYF
DNA: TGTGCCAGCAGTGAATTCGGTTGGCCTGAAGACGAGCAGTACTTC
J: TRBJ2-7
D: NA
V: TRBV2
size: NA

CDR3: CASSLISEQYF
DNA: TGTGCCAGCAGCTTGATCAGTGAGCAGTACTTC
J: TRBJ2-7
D: NA
V: TRBV7-2
size: once

CDR3: CASSPGTGAQYEQYF
DNA: TGTGCCAGTAGTCCTGGGACAGGGGCCCAGTACGAGCAGTACTTC
J: TRBJ2-7
D: TRBD1
V: TRBV19
size: NA

CDR3: CASMRTYSDYYGYTF
DNA: TGTGCCAGCATGAGGACCTATTCCGACTACTATGGCTACACCTTC
J: TRBJ1-2
D: NA
V: TRBV27
size: NA

CDR3: CASSPPQGYNSPLHF
DNA: TGCGCCAGCAGCCCTCCACAGGGTTATAATTCACCCCTCCACTTT
J: TRBJ1-6
D: NA
V: TRBV4-1
size: NA

CDR3: CASSPSGLAGGDEQFF
DNA: TGTGCCAGCAGCCCATCGGGACTAGCGGGAGGGGATGAGCAGTTCTTC
J: TRBJ2-1
D: TRBD2
V: TRBV9
size: NA

CDR3: CASSPVYEQYF
DNA: TGTGCCAGCAGTCCCGTGTACGAGCAGTACTTC
J: TRBJ2-7
D: NA
V: TRBV13
size: once

CDR3: CAWRETGTLNTEAFF
DNA: TGTGCCTGGAGGGAAACAGGGACCCTGAACACTGAAGCTTTCTTT
J: TRBJ1-1
D: NA
V: TRBV30
size: NA

CDR3: CASSIGGAGWRNEQFF
DNA: TGTGCCAGTAGTATTGGGGGCGCGGGCTGGAGAAATGAGCAGTTCTTC
J: TRBJ2-1
D: NA
V: TRBV19
size: NA

CDR3: CASLIAGINTEAFF
DNA: TGTGCCAGTCTAATCGCAGGAATAAACACTGAAGCTTTCTTT
J: TRBJ1-1
D: NA
V: TRBV19
size: NA

CDR3: CASSLSTEAFF
DNA: TGCGCCAGCAGCTTGAGCACTGAAGCTTTCTTT
J: TRBJ1-1
D: NA
V: TRBV5-1
size: NA

CDR3: CASSDRGPYGYTF
DNA: TGTGCCAGCAGCGACAGGGGGCCCTATGGCTACACCTTC
J: TRBJ1-2
D: TRBD1
V: TRBV28
size: few

CDR3: CASSGDEDGGTEAFF
DNA: TGTGCCTCCTCAGGGGATGAGGATGGTGGGACTGAAGCTTTCTTT
J: TRBJ1-1
D: NA
V: TRBV10-3
size: NA

CDR3: CASKTGTGGAGELFF
DNA: TGTGCCAGTAAGACCGGGACAGGGGGTGCCGGGGAGCTGTTTTTT
J: TRBJ2-2
D: TRBD1
V: TRBV19
size: NA

CDR3: CASSLWFPSSGYTF
DNA: TGTGCCAGCAGCTTATGGTTCCCGTCGAGTGGCTACACCTTC
J: TRBJ1-2
D: NA
V: TRBV5-5
size: once

CDR3: CASSTSGVGWNNEQFF
DNA: TGCGCCAGCAGCACTAGCGGGGTAGGGTGGAACAATGAGCAGTTCTTC
J: TRBJ2-1
D: TRBD2
V: TRBV5-1
size: once

CDR3: CASSYGQGGNTDTQYF
DNA: TGTGCCAGCAGTTACGGACAGGGAGGGAACACAGATACGCAGTATTTT
J: TRBJ2-3
D: NA
V: TRBV6-6
size: NA

CDR3: CSAQGNQPQHF
DNA: TGCAGTGCTCAGGGGAATCAGCCCCAGCATTTT
J: TRBJ1-5
D: NA
V: TRBV20-1
size: NA

CDR3: CASSIGQGGSTRELFF
DNA: TGTGCCAGTAGTATCGGGCAAGGCGGGAGTACCCGGGAGCTGTTTTTT
J: TRBJ2-2
D: TRBD2
V: TRBV19
size: NA

CDR3: CASSEGPLMGSEAFF
DNA: TGTGCCAGCAGTGAAGGACCGCTGATGGGCTCTGAAGCTTTCTTT
J: TRBJ1-1
D: NA
V: TRBV2
size: NA

CDR3: CASSSDVGYGYTF
DNA: TGTGCCAGCAGTTCAGACGTCGGCTATGGCTACACCTTC
J: TRBJ1-2
D: NA
V: TRBV2
size: NA

CDR3: CASSEGFSPLHF
DNA: TGTGCCAGCAGCGAGGGATTCTCACCCCTCCACTTT
J: TRBJ1-6
D: NA
V: TRBV5-6
size: NA

CDR3: CASSLRGALTGELFF
DNA: TGTGCCAGCAGTTTAAGGGGGGCACTCACCGGGGAGCTGTTTTTT
J: TRBJ2-2
D: NA
V: TRBV28
size: NA

CDR3: CATSRGPLAGVNYEQYF
DNA: TGTGCCACCAGCAGGGGACCACTAGCGGGAGTCAACTACGAGCAGTACTTC
J: TRBJ2-7
D: TRBD2
V: TRBV15
size: NA

CDR3: CASSGQGKYEQYF
DNA: TGCGCCAGCAGTGGACAGGGAAAATACGAGCAGTACTTC
J: TRBJ2-7
D: TRBD1
V: TRBV10-1
size: NA

CDR3: CASSDVKGGEKLFF
DNA: TGCGCCAGCAGTGATGTAAAGGGAGGGGAAAAACTGTTTTTT
J: TRBJ1-4
D: NA
V: TRBV10-2
size: NA

CDR3: CASSLPSGGAGETQYF
DNA: TGCGCCAGCAGCTTACCCAGCGGGGGGGCCGGGGAGACCCAGTACTTC
J: TRBJ2-5
D: TRBD2
V: TRBV5-1
size: once

CDR3: CASSSTGQGEKLFF
DNA: TGTGCCAGCAGCTCGACAGGGCAGGGTGAAAAACTGTTTTTT
J: TRBJ1-4
D: TRBD1
V: TRBV5-6
size: NA

CDR3: CASSIGASLLKEQFF
DNA: TGTGCCAGTAGTATTGGGGCCTCCCTCCTCAAGGAGCAGTTCTTC
J: TRBJ2-1
D: NA
V: TRBV19
size: once

CDR3: CASSLGFNEQFF
DNA: TGTGCCAGCAGCTTAGGTTTCAATGAGCAGTTCTTC
J: TRBJ2-1
D: NA
V: TRBV7-9
size: few

CDR3: CASNWGTGANVLTF
DNA: TGTGCCAGTAATTGGGGAACTGGGGCCAACGTCCTGACTTTC
J: TRBJ2-6
D: NA
V: TRBV19
size: NA

CDR3: CASSQLAGGTYEQYF
DNA: TGTGCCAGCAGTCAGCTAGCGGGGGGTACCTACGAGCAGTACTTC
J: TRBJ2-7
D: TRBD2
V: TRBV27
size: NA

CDR3: CASSSDQDTQYF
DNA: TGTGCCAGCAGCTCGGATCAAGATACGCAGTATTTT
J: TRBJ2-3
D: NA
V: TRBV5-4
size: NA

CDR3: CASTSLRLNTGELFF
DNA: TGTGCCAGCACCTCCTTGAGACTGAACACCGGGGAGCTGTTTTTT
J: TRBJ2-2
D: NA
V: TRBV11-3
size: few

CDR3: CASSPGQGFTDTQYF
DNA: TGTGCCAGCAGCCCCGGACAGGGATTCACAGATACGCAGTATTTT
J: TRBJ2-3
D: TRBD1
V: TRBV7-8
size: NA

CDR3: CASSLRLSTEAFF
DNA: TGTGCCAGCAGCTTAAGGCTTAGCACTGAAGCTTTCTTT
J: TRBJ1-1
D: NA
V: TRBV7-8
size: NA

CDR3: CASSPGPRQEAFF
DNA: TGTGCCAGCAGCCCTGGTCCTCGACAAGAAGCTTTCTTT
J: TRBJ1-1
D: NA
V: TRBV7-2
size: NA

CDR3: CASSLFHVDQPQHF
DNA: TGTGCCAGCAGCCTTTTTCACGTGGATCAGCCCCAGCATTTT
J: TRBJ1-5
D: NA
V: TRBV7-2
size: NA